Described below is a single TCR beta chain sequence and its context. Trimming took off 0 bases at V and 1 base at J, with 9 bases between the two ends. Germline CDR1 and CDR2: MNHEY and SMNVEV (reference sequence). The length of the CDR3 is 15 residues. Assay: immunoSEQ multiplex PCR; the TCRdb copy retains only in-frame clones and omits some. The sample holds about 50,000 clones, around 89% seen once. These data belong to a study of blood T cell repertoires in COVID-19. Study as a whole: Spain, Italy and the United States supplied samples that represented acute and convalescent COVID-19.

The TCR was taken from a human donor in a cohort sampled during active COVID-19. The sample was peripheral blood. The rearrangement links TRBV27 to TRBJ1-1, with D hard to call. DNA of the CDR3: TGTGCCAGCAGTTTATCGGGCCGACAGAACACTGAAGCTTTCTTT. Translated, it gives CASSLSGRQNTEAFF.